Listed below are T cell receptor beta chains from one sample, sequenced in a study of cytomegalovirus exposure and HLA in healthy donors. Sequencing used immunoSEQ multiplex PCR; TCRdb keeps in-frame clones, though not all of them. The sample carries tens of thousands of clones, around 86% recorded once. What was sequenced was PBMCs. Receptor source: a female donor in good health and CMV-seronegative. Both conserved end residues are part of each CDR3. Fields, in order: J gene, V gene, CDR3 protein.

TRBJ2-1 | TRBV28 | CASSLGVPYNEQFF
TRBJ2-7 | TRBV5-1 | CASKTGTQTGYEQYF
TRBJ2-7 | TRBV18 | CASSPRTSGDYEQYF
TRBJ2-3 | TRBV21-1 | CASSIGRGTDTQYF
TRBJ2-1 | TRBV13 | CASSLGATLAGREGEQFF
TRBJ2-7 | TRBV5-6 | CASSVGQGAFYEQYF
TRBJ1-1 | TRBV30 | CAWGQPNTEAFF
TRBJ1-1 | TRBV11-2 | CASSLSATGNTEAFF
TRBJ2-2 | TRBV7-9 | CASSRPGGSGRTGELFF
TRBJ2-4 | TRBV21-1 | CASSKEDRTATKNIQYF
TRBJ2-7 | TRBV7-8 | CASRQGQGGLWEQYF
TRBJ2-3 | TRBV6-5 | CASSTGASLGQYF
TRBJ1-1 | TRBV27 | CASSSRTTGDTEAFF
TRBJ2-1 | TRBV5-4 | CASSLQQGDEQFF
TRBJ1-1 | TRBV6-6 | CASSSNEQVNTEAFF
TRBJ2-7 | TRBV5-1 | CASSTGLAASYEQYF
TRBJ2-5 | TRBV6-1 | CASSDLGTGGVETQYF
TRBJ2-7 | TRBV4-3 | CASSQDMVARSYEQYF
TRBJ2-5 | TRBV5-1 | CASSYRQVQETQYF
TRBJ2-7 | TRBV11-2 | CASSFGSSYEQYF
TRBJ2-1 | TRBV5-1 | CASSITGQGLDEQFF
TRBJ2-1 | TRBV6-5 | CASSYSGGSYNEQFF
TRBJ1-5 | TRBV7-9 | CSSSLGQGNQPQHF
TRBJ2-2 | TRBV19 | CASSWTSGRAGELFF
TRBJ2-2 | TRBV2 | CASFRGLAGGPTGELFF
TRBJ2-3 | TRBV4-1 | CASSQEIAGAGDTQYF
TRBJ2-4 | TRBV4-2 | CASSQVTAGVENIQYF
TRBJ1-5 | TRBV15 | CATSRDRTDSKHF
TRBJ2-5 | TRBV28 | CASTAGDKHQETQYF
TRBJ2-1 | TRBV7-8 | CASSRRQGVGVSEQFF
TRBJ2-5 | TRBV2 | CASNRRPPRSRVQETQYF
TRBJ2-5 | TRBV7-3 | CASSLSGGAQETQYF